The sample holds a few counts of the clone carrying this T cell receptor beta chain. These data are taken from a study of blood T cell repertoires in COVID-19. Original data processing: The assay estimated nucleated cells by amplifying reference gene primers. TCRdb's table, derived via immunoSEQ multiplex PCR, lists solely in-frame clones and lacks some. D and trimming were read from the DNA, whereas the V and J calls and clone size are those reported in that table. The data contain about 230,000 clones, around 80% of them singletons. Trimming took 5 bases from V and 0 from J, leaving 10 bases between them. There are 15 residues in the CDR3. From germline, CDR1 is MNHEY and CDR2 SVGEGT.

The specimen was peripheral blood. J is TRBJ2-2 and V is TRBV6-2 or TRBV6-3; D call uncertain. The receptor was isolated from a woman in her 40s who had recovered from COVID-19. CDR3 region: CASSPYSSNTGELFF. CDR3 nucleotides: TGTGCCAGCAGTCCGTACAGCTCGAACACCGGGGAGCTGTTTTTT.